The text below deals with one TCR beta chain. The target of this receptor is not known. Base qualities are missing; no much larger clone stands one base away. CD8 naive samples were CD45RO-negative cells positively selected for CCR7, giving a CD45RA+CCR7+ population that excluded TemRA cells. The donors were healthy, HIV-negative adults who had no recently reported acute infections or vaccinations. Only Caucasian adults living in Nashville, Tennessee, USA were represented among the donors. Blood was collected by leukapheresis, and PBMCs were isolated by Ficoll-Histopaque density gradient centrifugation and then cryopreserved in liquid nitrogen vapor phase. Purity and quantity of every magnetically sorted T cell population were checked by analytical flow cytometry. Genomic DNA was isolated from every sorted fraction and measured by UV absorbance on a Nanodrop 2000c. These data originate in a study of shared clonotypes between healthy human individuals (dated by TCRdb to about 2020). About the investigation overall: The cohort comprised a couple of women and three men aged 18 to 49 years. For each donor, CD4 naive and CD4 memory were each run on three plates, CD8 naive on two plates, and CD8 memory on one plate. The study deeply sequenced blood TCR repertoires of several healthy adults to estimate repertoire size and the extent of clonotype sharing between individuals. Different laboratories and diverse techniques were used to prepare libraries and sequence TCR repertoires, to increase sequencing depth and limit assay-specific biases. Leukapheresis yielded between about 0.8 and 8.9 billion PBMCs per donor.

The trim is 4 bases for V and 8 bases for J, with a gap of 12 bases between the germline ends. The CDR3 starts with the cysteine, ends with the phenylalanine, and has 13 residues. Just CDR3 DNA is preserved here, 39 bases in frame from base 1. CDR1 MNHEY and CDR2 SMNVEV are derived from the germline V gene (reference sequence). Study-level results and caveats: Compared with non-shared clonotypes, clonotypes shared by all four sorted-subset donors had higher generation probabilities. Because the study included a small number of donors, the genetic and exposure-history diversity represented was limited. Rarefaction of sorted-subset datasets indicated incomplete sequencing despite the large sequencing depth. Pairwise subsampling led to the expectation that sequencing depth would affect the degree of clonotype sharing among donors. Sharing across a few donors was observed for around 5% of naive CD4, 3% to 4% of naive CD8, over 2% of memory CD4, and around 0.44% of memory CD8 clonotypes. Only blood was sampled, and tissue TCR repertoires likely differ from those in blood. Larger estimated clonotype richness was generally found for naive subsets than for memory subsets.

TCR CDR3 regions were amplified from genomic DNA by multiplex PCR using the deep immunoSEQ assay. Genomic DNA extracted from each cell subset was distributed evenly over all wells of several immunoSEQ 96-well plates, and each plate served as one replicate. For sorted subsets, each replicate PCR was loaded with 200 ng genomic DNA, equivalent to some 27,000 T cell genomes. Purified libraries were measured with a Qubit 3.0 fluorometer, size-checked on a Bioanalyzer 2100, and measured again with the KAPA Library Quantification kit. Every immunoSEQ 96-well plate was sequenced on a dedicated single-read 150-cycle Illumina NextSeq 550 flow cell. The paper's processing steps were these. Because the immunoSEQ output held only junctional sequences and lacked quality scores, the filtering could not match the filtering applied to full-length reads. To assign V/J genes and CDR3, sequences were annotated using PyIR, a Python wrapper for IgBLAST v1.9, with IMGT germline references. Reads were filtered out if the reads had weak V/J assignments (E-value above 1e-6), no CDR3, stop codons, out-of-frame junctions, or ambiguous translated residues. V3J clonotypes were defined by identical inferred V gene, J gene, and CDR3 amino acid sequence. Percentage overlap between repertoires was computed as shared unique clonotypes divided by the size of the smaller repertoire. Three approaches were used to assess repertoire richness: RTK rarefaction, the Chao1 estimator, and Recon v2.1 estimates of unobserved clonotypes. For all TCRbeta clonotypes obtained by the gDNA method from four donors, generation probabilities were computed with OLGA. The source is immuneACCESS, and TCRdb retained only in-frame sequences with V and J called. Part of the clones is not carried over; for the studies checked, unresolved V genes explain less than half of this, and the remainder is unexplained. V and J calls and clone size are those listed in that table; D and trimming were worked out from the DNA. The sample yields hundreds of thousands of clones; approximately 95% were counted once. Of the sample, around 0.11% is held by the ten largest clones.

The receptor's source is a woman aged 25-40 years in good health. The chain is encoded by TRBV27 joined to TRBJ2-1; TRBD2 could be the D gene, as 6 bases match. The sequenced sample was naive CD8+ T cells sorted from blood. According to the study, the label for this sample's cell subset or site signals: CD45RA+CCR7+. Read as DNA, the sequence is TGTGCCAGCAGTTCGGGAGCTTCCTATGAGCAGTTCTTC. The resulting protein is CASSSGASYEQFF.